This T cell receptor (beta chain) stems from a study of shared clonotypes between healthy human individuals. Donors, healthy HIV-negative adults, lacked recent acute infections or vaccinations. Germline lookup yields CDR1 SGHNT and CDR2 YENEEA. The CDR3 extends over 16 amino acids. The trim removed 6 bases at V and 2 bases at J, leaving 8 bases unmatched. Only in-frame clones appear in the TCRdb table, and some are missing; sequencing was by immunoSEQ multiplex PCR. The sample holds about 690,000 clones, roughly 87% seen once. Sequences were obtained from memory CD8+ T cells from PBMCs. This sample's subset: CD45RO+ cells pooled with CCR7-negative TemRA cells. The clonotype was recovered from a man between 18 and 29 years old in good health. Some clones in this sample may be carry-over from other donors' samples. The chain carries TRBV11-3 and TRBJ2-1, with 9 bases aligning to TRBD2. The CDR3 DNA follows: TGTGCCAGCAGTCCAGAGGGCGGGAGGGCCTACAATGAGCAGTTCTTC. Translated: CASSPEGGRAYNEQFF.